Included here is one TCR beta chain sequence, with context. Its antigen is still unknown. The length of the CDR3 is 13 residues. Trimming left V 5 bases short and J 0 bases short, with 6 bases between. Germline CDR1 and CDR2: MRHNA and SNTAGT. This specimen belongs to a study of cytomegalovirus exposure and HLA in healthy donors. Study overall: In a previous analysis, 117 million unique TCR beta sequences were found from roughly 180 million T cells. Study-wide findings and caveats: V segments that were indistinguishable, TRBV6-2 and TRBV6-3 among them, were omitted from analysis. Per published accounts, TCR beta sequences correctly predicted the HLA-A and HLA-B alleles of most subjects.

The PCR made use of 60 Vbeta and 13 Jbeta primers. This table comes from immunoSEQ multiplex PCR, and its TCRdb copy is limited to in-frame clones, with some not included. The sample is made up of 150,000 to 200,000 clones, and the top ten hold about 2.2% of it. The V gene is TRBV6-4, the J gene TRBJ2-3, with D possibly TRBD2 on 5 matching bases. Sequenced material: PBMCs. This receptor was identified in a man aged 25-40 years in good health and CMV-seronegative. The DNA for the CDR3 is TGTGCCAGCAGTAGGGAGAGCACAGATACGCAGTATTTT. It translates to CASSRESTDTQYF.